The source of this T cell receptor (beta chain) is a study of blood T cells in healthy people across ages. It was with a sample-barcoded 5' primer and a J-beta primer mix that a second PCR of about 7 to 12 cycles was run. A single record per CDR3 protein comes from TCRdb applying MiXCR to the 5' RACE reads. This table holds about 2 million distinct CDR3 sequences, about 49% found once. Germline loops: CDR1 MDHEN, CDR2 SYDVKM. The CDR3 covers 14 residues. V lost 5 bases to trimming and J lost 11 bases; unmatched junction nucleotides: 15. V gene TRBV28 combines with J gene TRBJ2-7; 7 bases match TRBD1. Specimen: blood. The clonotype originates from a woman between 40 and 55 years old in good health. The CDR3 DNA reads TGTGCCAGCAGTCCGAGCTACACCGGGACAGCCAAGTACTTC. It yields the protein CASSPSYTGTAKYF.